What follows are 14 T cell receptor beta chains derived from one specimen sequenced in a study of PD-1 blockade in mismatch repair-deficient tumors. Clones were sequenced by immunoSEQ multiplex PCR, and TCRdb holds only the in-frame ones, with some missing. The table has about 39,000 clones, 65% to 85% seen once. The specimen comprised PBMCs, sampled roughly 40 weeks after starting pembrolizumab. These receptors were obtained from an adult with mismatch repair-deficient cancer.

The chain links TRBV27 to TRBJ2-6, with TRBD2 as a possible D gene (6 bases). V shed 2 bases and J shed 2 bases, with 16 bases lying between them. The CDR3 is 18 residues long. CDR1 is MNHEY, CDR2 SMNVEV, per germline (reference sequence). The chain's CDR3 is CASSLLFRGGPGANVLTF. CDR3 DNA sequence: TGTGCCAGCAGTTTACTATTTCGGGGAGGCCCTGGGGCCAACGTCCTGACTTTC.

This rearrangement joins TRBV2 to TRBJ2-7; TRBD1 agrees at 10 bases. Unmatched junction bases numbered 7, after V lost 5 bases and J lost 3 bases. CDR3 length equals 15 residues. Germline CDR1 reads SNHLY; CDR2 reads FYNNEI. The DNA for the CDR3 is TGTGCCAGCAGTCCCGGGACAGGGGTTTTCTACGAGCAGTACTTC. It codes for CASSPGTGVFYEQYF.

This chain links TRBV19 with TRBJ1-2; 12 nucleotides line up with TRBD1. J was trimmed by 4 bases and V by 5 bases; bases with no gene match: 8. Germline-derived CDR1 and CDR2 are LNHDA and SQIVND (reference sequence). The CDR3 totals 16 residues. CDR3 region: CASSPGQGASGYGYTF. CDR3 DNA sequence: TGTGCCAGTAGTCCGGGACAGGGGGCCAGCGGCTATGGCTACACCTTC.

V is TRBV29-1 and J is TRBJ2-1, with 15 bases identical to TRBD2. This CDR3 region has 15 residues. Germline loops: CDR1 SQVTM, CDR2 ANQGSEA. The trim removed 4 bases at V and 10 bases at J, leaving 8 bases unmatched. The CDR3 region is CSVGPAGLAGGEQFF. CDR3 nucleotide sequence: TGCAGCGTTGGTCCTGCGGGACTAGCGGGAGGCGAGCAGTTCTTC.

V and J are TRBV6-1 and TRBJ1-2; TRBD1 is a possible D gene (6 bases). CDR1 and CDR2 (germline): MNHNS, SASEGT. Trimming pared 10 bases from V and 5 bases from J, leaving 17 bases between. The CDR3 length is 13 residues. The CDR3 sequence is CAIQGPLLYGYTF. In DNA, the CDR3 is TGTGCCATACAGGGTCCCCTATTATATGGCTACACCTTC.

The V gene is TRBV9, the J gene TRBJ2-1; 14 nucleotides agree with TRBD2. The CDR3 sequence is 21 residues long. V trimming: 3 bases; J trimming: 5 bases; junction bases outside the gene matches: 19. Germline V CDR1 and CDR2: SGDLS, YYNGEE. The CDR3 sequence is CASSASGLAGVWGYRDNEQFF. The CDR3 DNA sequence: TGTGCCAGCAGCGCCTCGGGACTAGCGGGAGTGTGGGGTTATAGGGACAATGAGCAGTTCTTC.

The CDR3 DNA reads as TGTGCCAGCAGTGAAGGGAGCGGGAGCTCGACAGATACGCAGTATTTT. Protein: CASSEGSGSSTDTQYF. The V call is TRBV25-1, the J call TRBJ2-3; 8 nucleotides agree with TRBD2. CDR1 and CDR2 from the germline V gene are MGHDK and SYGVNS. The CDR3 is made up of 16 amino acids. V dropped 2 bases and J dropped 3; count of bases not matched to a gene: 7.

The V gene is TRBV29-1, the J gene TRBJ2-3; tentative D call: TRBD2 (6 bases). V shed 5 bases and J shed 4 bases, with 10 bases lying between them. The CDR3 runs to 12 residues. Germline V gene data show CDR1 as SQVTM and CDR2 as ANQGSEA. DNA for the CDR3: TGCAGCGTTCGGCGGGAATCAGATACGCAGTATTTT. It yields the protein CSVRRESDTQYF.

The CDR3 DNA is TGTGCCAGTAGGGGGACCGCCGGGTCGGGGGCCCAGCATTTT. Translation gives CASRGTAGSGAQHF. The V call is TRBV19, the J call TRBJ1-5; possible D gene TRBD1, 5 bases. Trimming pared 6 bases from V and 11 bases from J, leaving 20 bases between. The CDR3 extends over 14 amino acids. Germline values: CDR1 LNHDA, CDR2 SQIVND (reference sequence).

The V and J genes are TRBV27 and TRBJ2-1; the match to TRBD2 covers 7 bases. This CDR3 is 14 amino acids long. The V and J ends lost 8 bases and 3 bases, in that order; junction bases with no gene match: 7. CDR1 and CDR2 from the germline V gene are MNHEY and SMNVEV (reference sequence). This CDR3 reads CASASGNLYNEQFF. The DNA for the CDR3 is TGTGCCAGCGCCAGCGGGAACCTCTACAATGAGCAGTTCTTC.

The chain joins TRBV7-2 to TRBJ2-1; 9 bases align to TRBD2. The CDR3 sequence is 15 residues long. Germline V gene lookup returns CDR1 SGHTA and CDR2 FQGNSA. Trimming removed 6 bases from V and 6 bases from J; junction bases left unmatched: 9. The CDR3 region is CASSPVAGGFNEQFF. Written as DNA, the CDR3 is TGTGCCAGCAGTCCCGTGGCGGGAGGGTTCAATGAGCAGTTCTTC.

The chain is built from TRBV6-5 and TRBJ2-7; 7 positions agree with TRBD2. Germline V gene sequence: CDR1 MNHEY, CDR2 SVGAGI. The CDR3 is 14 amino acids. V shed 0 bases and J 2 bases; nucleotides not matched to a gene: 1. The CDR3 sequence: CASSYSSGAYEQYF. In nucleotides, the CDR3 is TGTGCCAGCAGTTACTCAAGCGGGGCCTACGAGCAGTACTTC.

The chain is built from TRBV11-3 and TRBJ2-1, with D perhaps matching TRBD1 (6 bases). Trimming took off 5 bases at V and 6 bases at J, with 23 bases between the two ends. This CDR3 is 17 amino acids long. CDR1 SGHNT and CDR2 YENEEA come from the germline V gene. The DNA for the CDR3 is TGTGCCAGCAGCCCTACGTCCGGGACAAGGGTACCCAATGAGCAGTTCTTC. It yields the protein CASSPTSGTRVPNEQFF.

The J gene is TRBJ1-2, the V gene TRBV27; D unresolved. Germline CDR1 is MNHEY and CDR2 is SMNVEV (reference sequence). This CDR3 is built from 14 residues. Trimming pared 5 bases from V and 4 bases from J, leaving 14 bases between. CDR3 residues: CASSPAPRGYGYTF. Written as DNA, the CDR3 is TGTGCCAGCAGTCCCGCCCCCCGGGGCTATGGCTACACCTTC.